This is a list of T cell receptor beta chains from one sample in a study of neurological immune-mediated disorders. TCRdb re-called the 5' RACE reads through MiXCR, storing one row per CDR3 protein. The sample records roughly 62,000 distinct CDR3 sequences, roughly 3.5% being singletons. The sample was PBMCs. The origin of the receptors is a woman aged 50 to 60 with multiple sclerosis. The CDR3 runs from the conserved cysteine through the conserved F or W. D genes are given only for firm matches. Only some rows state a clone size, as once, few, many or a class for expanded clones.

TGTGCCAGCTCACCACCTACCAGGTACGAGCAGTACTTC,CASSPPTRYEQYF,TRBV18,TRBJ2-7,.,many
TGTGCCAGCAGTTACTCGACTCAGGGAACTGAAGCTTTCTTT,CASSYSTQGTEAFF,TRBV6-2/TRBV6-3,TRBJ1-1,.,many
TGCAGTGCAGGACGGGACGGAAACACCATATATTTT,CSAGRDGNTIYF,TRBV20-1,TRBJ1-3,.,many
TGTGCCAGCAGCTTTAAGGGGGATAATTCACCCCTCAACTTT,CASSFKGDNSPLNF,TRBV7-3,TRBJ1-6,.,many
TGTGCCAGCAGAGCTCCGGGGGGCCCTATAAGGAACACCGGGGAGCTGTTTTTT,CASRAPGGPIRNTGELFF,TRBV11-2,TRBJ2-2,.,.
TGTGCCAGCAGCTTACGGACCAGTAATGAAAAACTGTTTTTT,CASSLRTSNEKLFF,TRBV7-2,TRBJ1-4,.,many
TGCGCCAGCAGCCAAGATTCGTGGGGACTAGCGGGTAATGAGCAGTTCTTC,CASSQDSWGLAGNEQFF,TRBV4-1,TRBJ2-1,TRBD2,few
TGTGCCACCTCCGGTGGCCTGCAGGTCGATGCGCAGTATTTT,CATSGGLQVDAQYF,TRBV12-3/TRBV12-4,TRBJ2-3,.,many
TGCGCCAGCAGCTTGGAGGTGAACACTGAAGCTTTCTTT,CASSLEVNTEAFF,TRBV5-1,TRBJ1-1,.,many
TGCAGTGCTAGACCGGGACAACGGCTGCAAGAGACCCAGTACTTC,CSARPGQRLQETQYF,TRBV20-1,TRBJ2-5,.,many
TGCAGTGCTACCAATCCGGGTCGCCTTCCTCTTGAAGCTTTCTTT,CSATNPGRLPLEAFF,TRBV20-1,TRBJ1-1,.,many
TGCGCCAGCAGCCAGGGAGCACCGGGACGGAGGGATTCACCCCTCCACTTT,CASSQGAPGRRDSPLHF,TRBV4-3,TRBJ1-6,.,many
TGTGCCAGCATCGACCCCAGGTACCCCTACGAGCAGTACTTC,CASIDPRYPYEQYF,TRBV6-2/TRBV6-3,TRBJ2-7,.,many
TGTGCCAGCAGCCCGGGGGGGAACACTGAAGCTTTCTTT,CASSPGGNTEAFF,TRBV7-2,TRBJ1-1,.,many
TGTGCCAGCAGCTTAGTGGGGGGATACAATGAGCAGTTCTTC,CASSLVGGYNEQFF,TRBV11-2,TRBJ2-1,.,many
TGTGCCAGCAGCCCTCTTACAGGGACTAACTATGGCTACACCTTC,CASSPLTGTNYGYTF,TRBV7-2,TRBJ1-2,.,many
TGTGCCAGCAGCGCCCCGGGCGGCTCTGGGGCCAACGTCCTGACTTTC,CASSAPGGSGANVLTF,TRBV9,TRBJ2-6,.,medium-sized
TGCAGCGTTGCAACAGGGGTCAATTCACCCCTCCACTTT,CSVATGVNSPLHF,TRBV29-1,TRBJ1-6,TRBD1,many
TGTGCCAGCACTTACAGCGGGAGTCGGTACGAGCAGTACTTC,CASTYSGSRYEQYF,TRBV6-6,TRBJ2-7,TRBD2,.
TGCAGCGTCCTTAGGACAGGGGGCGCCTATGGCTACACCTTC,CSVLRTGGAYGYTF,TRBV29-1,TRBJ1-2,TRBD1,many
TGTGCCAGCAGCCAAACAGTGAACACCGGGGAGCGGTTTTTT,CASSQTVNTGERFF,TRBV14,TRBJ2-2,.,many
TGTGCCAGCAGCTTAGAGGTCAACTCCTACAATGAGCAGTTCTTC,CASSLEVNSYNEQFF,TRBV7-2,TRBJ2-1,.,many
TGTGCCAGCAGGGTGACAGCAAATGAGCAGTTCTTC,CASRVTANEQFF,TRBV2,TRBJ2-1,.,many
TGCAGTGCTAGACCTCGGACAGGCTTCTCTGGAAACACCATATATTTT,CSARPRTGFSGNTIYF,TRBV20-1,TRBJ1-3,TRBD1,many
TGCGCCAGCAGCCGATCTGGGGACACTGAAGCTTTCTTT,CASSRSGDTEAFF,TRBV5-1,TRBJ1-1,.,many
TGCGCCAGCAGCTTGGATAGCGGGATCACCGGGGAGCTGTTTTTT,CASSLDSGITGELFF,TRBV5-1,TRBJ2-2,TRBD2,many
TGTGCCAGCAGCCAAGATTCAAAGACCGGGACGGCAAAATACGAGCAGTACTTC,CASSQDSKTGTAKYEQYF,TRBV4-2,TRBJ2-7,.,many
TGCAGTGCTAGACTCCCCCACGGGAGGGCCAAAGAATACGAGCAGTACTTC,CSARLPHGRAKEYEQYF,TRBV20-1,TRBJ2-7,TRBD2,.
TGTGCCAGCAGTAGACCAGGGGGGTCCGGGGAGCTGTTTTTT,CASSRPGGSGELFF,TRBV6-6,TRBJ2-2,.,.
TGTGCCAGCATCAAGGGGGGAAGTCGAGCTTTCTTT,CASIKGGSRAFF,TRBV12-3/TRBV12-4,TRBJ1-1,.,few
TGCAGTGCTAGGGATGCGAAACTCACCTATAATTCACCCCTCCACTTT,CSARDAKLTYNSPLHF,TRBV20-1,TRBJ1-6,.,few
TGCGCCAGCGGACTAGCGGGAACCGGGGAGCTGTTTTTT,CASGLAGTGELFF,TRBV5-1,TRBJ2-2,TRBD2,many
TGTGCCAGCAGTTTTATGGGACAGGGCTACGAGCAGTACTTC,CASSFMGQGYEQYF,TRBV12-3/TRBV12-4,TRBJ2-7,TRBD1,many
TGTGCCATCACGACAGACTCTTCCTACGAGCAGTACTTC,CAITTDSSYEQYF,TRBV2,TRBJ2-7,.,many
TGTGCCAGCAGTGAGCCGGGGTTGACAGATACTCGTGGCTACACCTTC,CASSEPGLTDTRGYTF,TRBV25-1,TRBJ1-2,.,.
TGTGCCAGCAGTTTCGAGGGACACAATTCACCCCTCCACTTT,CASSFEGHNSPLHF,TRBV12-3/TRBV12-4,TRBJ1-6,.,many